This TCR beta chain was obtained from a study of blood T cells in healthy people across ages (dated by TCRdb to about 2015). Concerning the study at large: In model experiments, template switching captured about one uniquely barcoded TCR beta cDNA molecule for every two T cells. The donors were split into four age groups: young (average 16 years), middle-aged (roughly 39), aged (roughly 65) and long-lived (82). To avoid experimental bias, donors of different ages were randomly spread across the sequencing lanes. The study measured age-related changes in TCR beta repertoire diversity using deep sequencing normalized with unique cDNA molecular identifiers. Two additional independent replicas of 1 million unique cDNA reads from the same blood draw were analyzed for two donors (one aged 18 to 29 and one aged 80 or older).

The method behind the library was 5' RACE. TCRdb records Illumina HiSeq 2500 as the sequencer. A second PCR of roughly 7 to 11 cycles was performed with a sample-barcoded 5' primer and a J-beta primer mix. A template-switch 5' adaptor carrying 12 random nucleotides introduced a unique molecular identifier onto each TCR beta cDNA molecule. Each sample yielded at least 3 million CDR3-containing paired-end reads. First-strand cDNA synthesis was performed from all RNA using the Mint cDNA synthesis kit, with priming by a TRBC-specific oligonucleotide. After uracil-DNA glycosylase treatment, a first 18-cycle PCR used universal primers M1SS and BC2_uni_R on all cDNA. In the authors' own workflow: For normalization, 1 million high-quality reads were randomly selected from each sample, with every read carrying a distinct molecular identifier. Instead of being binned into consensus sequences, reads that shared molecular identifiers were thrown out. MiTCR, with a Q25 quality threshold and the strictest error-elimination algorithm, was used for CDR3 identification, clonotype clustering and error correction. Lower-bound total TCR beta diversity was estimated with a nonparametric unseen species model using Euler transformation. TCRdb trimmed the raw reads at Q25, called clones with MiXCR and kept productive beta chains. CDR3 protein duplicates are merged, each entry listing the most common genes and DNA. The authors' filters were not applied to this entry. The sample table records about a million distinct CDR3 sequences; 40% to 60% of these occur just once. The ten largest clones capture 13% of the sample.

About this clonotype: Its antigen is unknown. Base qualities are not recorded, but no much larger clone differs from it by a single base.

The full study reports these points: As age increased, observed TCR beta diversity per million T cells dropped in a roughly linear way, and a significant reduction was already evident by age 40. Donor CMV infection status was unknown, potentially confounding age-related changes in expanded clonotypes. Since profiling was done on bulk unsorted PBMCs, naive and antigen-experienced compartments could not be conclusively compared. Compared with the aged group, more naive CD4+ T cells, fewer expanded clones and increased TCR diversity were shown by the long-lived group, suggesting age selection. Estimates of total diversity based on one million sequenced T cells were considered lower bounds and underestimates. Observed TCR beta diversity correlated strongly with the percentage of naive T cells measured by flow cytometry.

V is shortened by 5 bases, J by 7 bases, and the region joining them spans 14 bases. From its cysteine to its phenylalanine, the CDR3 spans 13 amino acids. Here the CDR3 DNA is all that survives: 39 bases in frame from base 1. CDR1 is given as SGHTA and CDR2 as FQGNSA, both from the germline V gene. The donors were some 39 Caucasian individuals from Russia, aged about 6 to 100 years, who were systemically healthy. Each donor gave ten milliliters of peripheral blood, collected into EDTA-treated Vacutainer tubes. Ficoll-Paque density-gradient centrifugation was used to isolate PBMCs, with at least 7 million obtained per sample. Total RNA, at least 6 micrograms per sample, was extracted from PBMCs with Trizol reagent. For every donor, flow cytometry on a PBMC aliquot measured the percentage of naive CD45RAhigh/CD27high T cells.

The sequence came from a man aged 25 to 40 in good health. This chain joins TRBV7-2 to TRBJ1-2, with the D gene call left open. The sequenced sample was blood. The CDR3 is CASSVGPTAGYTF. The DNA reads as follows: TGTGCCAGCAGCGTAGGCCCGACGGCTGGCTACACCTTC.